This T cell receptor (beta chain) was documented in a study of beta chain features in type 1 diabetes. This clone was counted only a few times. CDR1 and CDR2 from the germline V gene are SGHDT and YYEEEE. The CDR3 covers 15 residues. The V gene lost 1 base and the J gene lost 2 bases, with 7 bases spanning the gap. Isolated RNA was reverse transcribed in full, so expressed TCRB transcripts were sequenced. TCRdb's table, derived via immunoSEQ multiplex PCR, lists solely in-frame clones and lacks some. The profile shows some 300,000 clones, under 8.5% of them singletons. This receptor was identified in a woman younger than 35 in good health. Sample: central memory CD4+ T cells from blood. V usage is TRBV5-6 and J usage is TRBJ2-6; no firm D call. In DNA form, the CDR3 reads TGTGCCAGCAGCTTGTCACAGCCTGGGGCCAACGTCCTGACTTTC. Protein product: CASSLSQPGANVLTF.